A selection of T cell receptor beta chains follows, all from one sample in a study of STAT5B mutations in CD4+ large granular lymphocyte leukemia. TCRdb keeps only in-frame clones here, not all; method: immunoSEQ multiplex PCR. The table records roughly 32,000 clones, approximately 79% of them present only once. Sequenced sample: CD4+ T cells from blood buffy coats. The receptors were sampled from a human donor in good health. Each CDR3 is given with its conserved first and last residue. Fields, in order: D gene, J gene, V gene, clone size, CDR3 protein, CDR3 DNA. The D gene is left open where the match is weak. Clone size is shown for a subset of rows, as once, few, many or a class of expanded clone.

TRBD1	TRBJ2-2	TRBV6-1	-	CASTPDRARELFF	TGTGCCAGCACCCCGGACAGGGCCCGGGAGCTGTTTTTT
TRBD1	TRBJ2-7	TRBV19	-	CASSIQMGQQREQYF	TGTGCCAGTAGTATCCAAATGGGACAGCAACGCGAGCAGTACTTC
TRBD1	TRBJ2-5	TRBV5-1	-	CASSLVGTGLQETQYF	TGCGCCAGCAGCTTGGTAGGGACAGGGTTGCAGGAGACCCAGTACTTC
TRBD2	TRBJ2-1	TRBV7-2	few	CASSLEGTSGRFEQFF	TGTGCCAGCAGCTTAGAAGGGACTAGCGGGAGGTTTGAGCAGTTCTTC
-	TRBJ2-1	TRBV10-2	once	CATDKGHGANEQFF	TGCGCCACCGATAAGGGTCATGGGGCCAATGAGCAGTTCTTC
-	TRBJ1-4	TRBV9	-	CASSVGVNNEKLFF	TGTGCCAGCAGCGTGGGGGTCAATAATGAAAAACTGTTTTTT
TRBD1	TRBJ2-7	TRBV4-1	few	CASSQDPRGFHEQYF	TGCGCCAGCAGCCAAGATCCCAGGGGGTTCCACGAGCAGTACTTC
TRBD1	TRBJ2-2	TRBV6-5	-	CASSPGQGTGELFF	TGTGCCAGCAGTCCGGGACAGGGGACCGGGGAGCTGTTTTTT
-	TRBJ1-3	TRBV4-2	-	CASSLGEFSGNTIYF	TGTGCCAGCAGCCTTGGGGAGTTTTCTGGAAACACCATATATTTT
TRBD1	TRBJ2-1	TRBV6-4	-	CASSDWNRGPRTEQFF	TGTGCCAGCAGTGACTGGAACAGGGGGCCACGTACTGAGCAGTTCTTC
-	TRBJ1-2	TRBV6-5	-	CASSYSTQGNGYTF	TGTGCCAGCAGTTACTCGACTCAGGGGAATGGCTACACCTTC
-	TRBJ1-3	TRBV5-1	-	CASSPEGISSGNTIYF	TGCGCCAGCAGCCCAGAGGGGATAAGCTCTGGAAACACCATATATTTT
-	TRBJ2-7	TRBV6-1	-	CASSGGPTTGAYEQYF	TGTGCCAGCAGTGGGGGACCTACGACAGGAGCCTACGAGCAGTACTTC
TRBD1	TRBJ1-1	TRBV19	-	CASSTDRGRTEAFF	TGTGCCAGTAGCACAGACAGGGGGCGAACTGAAGCTTTCTTT
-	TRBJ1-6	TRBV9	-	CASSVGRDNSPLHF	TGTGCCAGCAGCGTAGGACGGGATAATTCACCCCTCCACTTT
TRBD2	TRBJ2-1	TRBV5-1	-	CASSLGTSALGEQFF	TGCGCCAGCAGCTTGGGGACTAGCGCCCTGGGTGAGCAGTTCTTC
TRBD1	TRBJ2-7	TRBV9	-	CASSPSGTGNEQYF	TGTGCCAGCAGCCCCTCCGGGACAGGGAACGAGCAGTACTTC
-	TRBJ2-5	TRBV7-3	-	CASSLIGGTGETQYF	TGTGCCAGCAGCTTAATTGGGGGCACGGGGGAGACCCAGTACTTC
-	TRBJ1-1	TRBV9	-	CASSVGGAEGTEAFF	TGTGCCAGCAGCGTAGGGGGGGCAGAAGGCACTGAAGCTTTCTTT
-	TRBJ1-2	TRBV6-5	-	CASSYRSTVTAYGYTF	TGTGCCAGCAGTTACCGTTCAACAGTGACTGCCTATGGCTACACCTTC
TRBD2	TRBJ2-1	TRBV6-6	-	CASSSSGLASHSEQFF	TGTGCCAGCAGTTCCTCGGGACTAGCGAGTCACAGTGAGCAGTTCTTC
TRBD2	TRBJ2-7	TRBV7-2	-	CASSLEGLGDEQYF	TGTGCCAGCAGCTTAGAGGGACTAGGGGACGAGCAGTACTTC
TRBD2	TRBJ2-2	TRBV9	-	CASSVVASGGGELFF	TGTGCCAGCAGCGTAGTGGCTAGCGGCGGCGGGGAGCTGTTTTTT
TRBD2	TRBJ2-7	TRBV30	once	CAYKRGTYEQYF	TGTGCCTATAAGCGGGGAACCTACGAGCAGTACTTC
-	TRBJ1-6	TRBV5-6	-	CASSFFRGDSPLHF	TGTGCCAGCAGCTTCTTCAGGGGAGACTCACCCCTCCACTTT
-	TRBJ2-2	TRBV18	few	CASSPPQGMNTGELFF	TGTGCCAGCTCACCACCGCAAGGGATGAACACCGGGGAGCTGTTTTTT
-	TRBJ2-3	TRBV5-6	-	CASSLEGADTQYF	TGTGCCAGCAGCTTGGAAGGGGCAGATACGCAGTATTTT
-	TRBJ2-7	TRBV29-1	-	CSVAAPGGSSYEQYF	TGCAGCGTTGCAGCCCCAGGGGGGAGCTCCTACGAGCAGTACTTC
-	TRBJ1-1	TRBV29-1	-	CSVLVGAVMNTEAFF	TGCAGCGTTTTAGTAGGGGCGGTCATGAACACTGAAGCTTTCTTT
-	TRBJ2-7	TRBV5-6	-	CASSSAGSYYEQYF	TGTGCCAGCAGCAGCGCGGGTTCTTACTACGAGCAGTACTTC
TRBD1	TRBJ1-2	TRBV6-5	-	CASSPDRVYGYTF	TGTGCCAGCAGTCCAGACAGGGTCTATGGCTACACCTTC
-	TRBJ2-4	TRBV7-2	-	CASSLLRGGFAGNIQYF	TGTGCCAGCAGTTTATTAAGGGGGGGGTTTGCCGGAAACATTCAGTACTTC
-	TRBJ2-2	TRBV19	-	CASSREKTSRTGELFF	TGTGCCAGTAGTCGGGAAAAAACGTCCCGGACCGGGGAGCTGTTTTTT
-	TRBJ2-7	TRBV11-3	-	CASSRSRAYNEQYF	TGTGCCAGCAGTCGTTCGCGGGCTTACAACGAGCAGTACTTC